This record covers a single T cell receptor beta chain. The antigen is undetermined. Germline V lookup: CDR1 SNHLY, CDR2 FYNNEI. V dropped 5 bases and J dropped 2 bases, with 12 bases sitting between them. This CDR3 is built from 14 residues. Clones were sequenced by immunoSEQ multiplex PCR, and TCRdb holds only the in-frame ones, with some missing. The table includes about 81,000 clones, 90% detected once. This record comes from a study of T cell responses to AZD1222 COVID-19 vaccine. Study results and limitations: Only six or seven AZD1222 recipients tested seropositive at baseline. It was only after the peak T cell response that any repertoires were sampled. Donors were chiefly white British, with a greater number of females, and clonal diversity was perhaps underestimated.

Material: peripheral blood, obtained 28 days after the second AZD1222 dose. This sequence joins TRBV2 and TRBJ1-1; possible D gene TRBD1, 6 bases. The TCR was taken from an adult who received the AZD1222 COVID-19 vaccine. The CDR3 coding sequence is TGTGCCAGCAGTAGCAGGGGTTCTAACACTGAAGCTTTCTTT. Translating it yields CASSSRGSNTEAFF.